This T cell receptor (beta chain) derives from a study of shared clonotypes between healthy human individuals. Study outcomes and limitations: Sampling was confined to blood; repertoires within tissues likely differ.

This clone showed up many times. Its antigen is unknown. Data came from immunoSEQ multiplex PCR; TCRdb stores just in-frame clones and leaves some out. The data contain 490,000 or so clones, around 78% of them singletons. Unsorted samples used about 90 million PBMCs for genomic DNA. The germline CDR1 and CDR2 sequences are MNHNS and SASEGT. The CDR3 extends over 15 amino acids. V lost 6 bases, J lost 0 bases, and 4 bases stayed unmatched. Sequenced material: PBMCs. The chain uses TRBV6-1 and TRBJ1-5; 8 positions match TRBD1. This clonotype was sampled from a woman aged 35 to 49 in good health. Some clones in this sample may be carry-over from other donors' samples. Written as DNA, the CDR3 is TGTGCCAGCAGGTGGGGACAGGATAGCAATCAGCCCCAGCATTTT. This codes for CASRWGQDSNQPQHF.